Listed below are T cell receptor beta chains from one sample, sequenced in a study of shared clonotypes between healthy human individuals. Only in-frame clones appear in the TCRdb table, and some are missing; sequencing was by immunoSEQ multiplex PCR. The sample comprises 2,100,000 or so clones, around 95% of which are singletons, and around 0.13% rests with the top ten. The sequencing input was naive CD4+ T cells sorted from blood. These receptors were collected from a man aged 18 to 35 in good health. CDR3s include the opening cysteine and the closing phenylalanine or tryptophan. A D gene is named only where the DNA matches it firmly.

j_call v_call d_call cdr3_aa
TRBJ2-7 TRBV6-5 TRBD1 CASSYSGQGIYEQYF
TRBJ2-7 TRBV5-1 NA CASRGAGDYEQYF
TRBJ1-4 TRBV7-9 TRBD1 CASSTQGQSNEKLFF
TRBJ2-5 TRBV5-6 NA CASTHRGTQYF
TRBJ2-2 TRBV4-3 NA CASSQDGWQGTGELFF
TRBJ2-1 TRBV9 TRBD2 CASSPQLAGGPNEQFF
TRBJ2-7 TRBV2 TRBD1 CASSQTGTAPGVEQYF
TRBJ2-3 TRBV5-6 NA CASSPLWRDHEDTQYF
TRBJ2-7 TRBV15 NA CATSRGVAETYEQYF
TRBJ2-3 TRBV2 TRBD1 CASRADRVLTTTSTDTQYF
TRBJ2-5 TRBV7-6 NA CASSLGSKQGKSETQYF
TRBJ1-3 TRBV7-6 NA CASSLGQAGNTIYF
TRBJ2-7 TRBV5-1 TRBD1 CASQPPGQGYEQYF
TRBJ2-1 TRBV4-2 TRBD1 CASSQETGAGEQFF
TRBJ2-5 TRBV27 TRBD2 CARSGTKAQETQYF
TRBJ2-4 TRBV18 TRBD1 CASSQGQGVENIQYF
TRBJ1-1 TRBV6-1 NA CASSELLGRGNTEAFF
TRBJ1-2 TRBV10-2 NA CASSPQGNYGYTF
TRBJ2-5 TRBV27 NA CASSVVGPQETQYF
TRBJ1-5 TRBV2 NA CASDSYKYSNQPQHF
TRBJ2-7 TRBV7-8 TRBD1 CASSVQTGATYEQYF
TRBJ1-1 TRBV10-3 TRBD1 CAISPRGTGVWGTEAFF
TRBJ2-1 TRBV11-2 TRBD1 CASSFGQGYNEQFF
TRBJ2-5 TRBV30 NA CAWTGGWETQYF
TRBJ1-5 TRBV7-2 NA CASSTLGEPQHF
TRBJ2-2 TRBV11-2 NA CASSLNGEGANTGELFF